This T cell receptor (beta chain) was sequenced during a study of T cell responses to AZD1222 COVID-19 vaccine. With regard to this clone: Its specificity is unknown.

Profiling relied on immunoSEQ multiplex PCR, and the TCRdb table lists in-frame clones only, not all of them. In the table there are about 170,000 clones, 75% to 90% of which are singletons. Whole-study results and caveats: Nearly half of spike-specific TCRs reportedly target unmutated variant regions. The donor group comprised mostly white British people and more females; the analysis possibly underestimated clonal diversity.

Between the trimmed V and J ends, which lost 5 bases and 4 bases, there was a span of 9 bases. The germline V gene encodes CDR1 DFQATT and CDR2 SNEGSKA (reference sequence). CDR3 length: 11 residues. The source of this sequence is an adult in good health. The chain combines TRBV20-1 with TRBJ2-7; possible D gene TRBD2, 6 bases. Here the sequenced sample was peripheral blood, taken on day 0 of AZD1222 vaccination. CDR3 bases: TGCAGTGCTTTACTAGCTTACGAGCAGTACTTC. It codes for CSALLAYEQYF.